One T cell receptor beta chain is described in this entry. Mismatch with germline at one junction end may stem from a read error. This CDR3 spans 12 amino acids. Germline CDR1 reads SEHNR; CDR2 reads FQNEAQ (reference sequence). Researchers used genomic DNA as the template to profile TCR beta VDJ and CDR3. TCRdb re-analysed the reads in MiXCR, keeping a single row per CDR3 protein. The profile covers roughly 150,000 distinct CDR3 sequences, with 35% to 55% appearing a single time and 0.85% to 1.3% taken by the ten largest. This specimen comes from a study of CD8+CD57+ T cells in acquired aplastic anemia.

The receptor was derived from a human donor in good health. V is TRBV7-9 and J is TRBJ1-2; 8 bases are shared with TRBD1. The sample was sorted CD4+, CD8+, or CD8+CD57+ T cells (not recorded which) from PBMCs. Here the CDR3 DNA reads TGTGCCAGCACCTTACAGGGGGGTAGCTACACCTTC. It codes for CASTLQGGSYTF.